Listed here are 27 T cell receptor beta chains from one sample, sequenced in a study of blood T cell repertoires in COVID-19. Clones were read by immunoSEQ multiplex PCR, and TCRdb kept only the in-frame ones, dropping some. The table has 120,000 to 150,000 clones, around 87% seen once; the top ten hold over 8.5%. Sequencing used peripheral blood. The receptors derive from a woman aged 50 to 60 with active or convalescent COVID-19.

The chain carries TRBV5-4 and TRBJ1-1, with 8 bases that match TRBD1. The CDR3 spans 15 residues. Germline-derived CDR1 and CDR2 are SGHNT and YYREEE (reference sequence). J gave up 5 bases and V 4 bases, and 10 bases lay outside the gene matches. The chain's CDR3 is CASSPAGTGTTEAFF. CDR3 nucleotides: TGTGCCAGCAGCCCGGCCGGGACAGGAACGACTGAAGCTTTCTTT.

This chain connects TRBV4-3 to TRBJ1-3, with D possibly being TRBD1 (5 bases). V lost 2 bases, J lost 0 bases, and 17 bases lay in between. This CDR3 comprises 18 residues. CDR1 and CDR2 from the germline V gene are LGHNA and YSLEER. CDR3 protein: CASSQMAGPLSSGNTIYF. The CDR3 nucleotides read TGCGCCAGCAGCCAAATGGCAGGGCCCCTCAGCTCTGGAAACACCATATATTTT.

The gene calls are TRBV30 and TRBJ2-7; 13 nucleotides agree with TRBD2. This CDR3 has 15 residues. CDR1 and CDR2 from the germline V gene are GTSNPN and SVGIG (reference sequence). Unmatched junction bases numbered 8, after V lost 4 bases and J lost 5 bases. CDR3 protein: CAWTAGTSGKDEQYF. The CDR3 DNA is TGTGCCTGGACCGCGGGGACTAGCGGGAAAGACGAGCAGTACTTC.

V gene TRBV6-5 combines with J gene TRBJ1-2; a weak D match, TRBD1 (5 bases). The CDR3 totals 13 residues. The germline V and J ends were trimmed by 2 bases and 6 bases, with 10 bases remaining between them. Per the germline V gene, CDR1 is MNHEY and CDR2 is SVGAGI. CDR3 loop: CASSYDSFDGYTF. The CDR3 region has the DNA TGTGCCAGCAGTTACGACAGTTTTGATGGCTACACCTTC.

This chain links TRBV2 with TRBJ2-1, with 11 bases fitting TRBD2. The V segment lost 4 bases and the J segment 9 bases; nucleotides outside the gene matches: 11. The CDR3 loop spans 16 amino acids. Looked up from germline, CDR1 is SNHLY and CDR2 is FYNNEI. CDR3 in DNA: TGTGCCAGCAGTGGGCTTAGCGGGAGGGCGTTGGGTGAGCAGTTCTTC. Its translation is CASSGLSGRALGEQFF.

The gene calls are TRBV7-3 and TRBJ2-5; maybe TRBD2 (6 bases). Germline CDR1 is SGHTA and CDR2 is FQGTGA. The CDR3 loop spans 13 amino acids. Trimming took off 8 bases at V and 0 bases at J, with 10 bases between the two ends. CDR3 coding DNA: TGTGCCAGCGCTGGGGGGTACCAAGAGACCCAGTACTTC. This translates into CASAGGYQETQYF.

The genes are TRBV6-5 and TRBJ1-3; 7 bases are a match to TRBD1. The CDR3 has 13 amino acids. V lost 4 bases to trimming and J lost 4 bases; unmatched junction nucleotides: 1. The V gene's germline CDR1 is MNHEY and CDR2 SVGAGI. CDR3: CASSSGQGNTIYF. DNA of the CDR3: TGTGCCAGCAGTTCGGGACAGGGAAACACCATATATTTT.

This chain joins TRBV27 and TRBJ1-6; weak D call: TRBD1 (5 bases). Between the trimmed V and J ends, which lost 7 bases and 5 bases, there was a span of 15 bases. The CDR3 contains 15 residues. Germline assignment: CDR1 MNHEY and CDR2 SMNVEV (reference sequence). The CDR3 DNA reads as TGTGCCAGCACCCCACAAGGGGCCGATAATTCACCCCTCCACTTT. Amino acids: CASTPQGADNSPLHF.

This clone has a handful of counts. The CDR3 protein is CASSLGGGFRTEAFF. Written as DNA, the CDR3 is TGTGCCAGCAGTTTAGGCGGGGGGTTTCGGACTGAAGCTTTCTTT. This chain joins TRBV27 and TRBJ1-1, with D tentatively TRBD1 (5 bases). The CDR3 loop spans 15 amino acids. V shed 2 bases and J shed 5 bases, with 15 bases lying between them. Per germline, CDR1 MNHEY and CDR2 SMNVEV (reference sequence).

The chain employs TRBV24-1 and TRBJ2-3; 8 nucleotides line up with TRBD2. V was clipped by 3 bases and J by 5 bases; unmatched bases: 12. The germline V gene encodes CDR1 KGHDR and CDR2 SFDVKD. The CDR3 is made up of 17 amino acids. Here the CDR3 DNA reads TGTGCCACCAGTGATACCCGGGGGCGGGGGGCCGGAGATACGCAGTATTTT. Translated: CATSDTRGRGAGDTQYF.

V gene TRBV14 combines with J gene TRBJ2-1; D not certain. The CDR3 length is 13 residues. Germline CDR1 SGHDN, CDR2 FVKESK. Trimming shortened V by 4 bases and J by 2 bases, and 6 bases separated the two germline ends. CDR3 protein: CASSPRAYNEQFF. The CDR3 region has the DNA TGTGCCAGCAGCCCCCGGGCCTACAATGAGCAGTTCTTC.

The chain joins TRBV9 to TRBJ2-7; 9 bases match TRBD2. CDR3 length: 19 amino acids. V lost 0 bases and J lost 4; bases outside the gene matches: 17. Germline-derived CDR1 and CDR2 are SGDLS and YYNGEE. CDR3: CASSVAPSGILTFLYEQYF. The CDR3 DNA reads as TGTGCCAGCAGCGTAGCCCCTAGCGGGATCCTCACCTTCCTATACGAGCAGTACTTC.

The rearrangement links TRBV30 to TRBJ2-7; TRBD1 matches 9 bases. This CDR3 is built from 19 residues. V was clipped by 1 base and J by 0 bases; unmatched bases: 16. The germline CDR1 and CDR2 sequences are GTSNPN and SVGIG (reference sequence). The CDR3 DNA is TGTGCCTGGAGTGCCGGAGTATTCTCTCGGGACAGGGACTCCTACGAGCAGTACTTC. Amino acid sequence: CAWSAGVFSRDRDSYEQYF.

The CDR3 is CASSSLGTGNRYTF. In nucleotides, the CDR3 is TGCGCCAGCAGTTCTCTTGGGACAGGGAATCGTTACACCTTC. The genes are TRBV5-1 and TRBJ1-2; 9 bases map to TRBD1. J lost 11 bases, V lost 5 bases, and 13 bases had no gene match. Germline assignment: CDR1 SGHRS and CDR2 YFSETQ. This CDR3 contains 14 residues.

This clone has just a few counts. The V call is TRBV16, the J call TRBJ2-3, with D possibly TRBD2 on 5 matching bases. This CDR3 is 15 amino acids long. V was pared by 0 bases and J by 2 bases, with 9 bases between. Germline V gene data show CDR1 as KGHSY and CDR2 as FQNENV. The CDR3 protein is CASSQSQRPTDTQYF. In DNA form, the CDR3 reads TGTGCCAGCAGCCAATCACAGCGGCCCACAGATACGCAGTATTTT. Drawing the rest from reference TRBV16 and TRBJ2-3, the complete variable domain is GEEVAQTPKHLVRGEGQKAKLYCAPIKGHSYVFWYQQVLKNEFKFLISFQNENVFDETGMPKERFSAKCLPNSPCSLEIQATKLEDSAVYFCASSQSQRPTDTQYFGPGTRLTVL.

As concerns this clone: This specimen includes other DNA sequences encoding the same CDR3. V gene TRBV29-1 combines with J gene TRBJ1-1; 7 bases line up with TRBD1. Germline V gene lookup returns CDR1 SQVTM and CDR2 ANQGSEA. V lost 4 bases to trimming and J lost 4 bases; unmatched junction nucleotides: 6. The CDR3 contains 13 residues. CDR3 bases: TGCAGCGTTGTCGGGCAGGGGGTCACTGAAGCTTTCTTT. It yields the protein CSVVGQGVTEAFF.

This chain uses TRBV5-4 with TRBJ2-1; 9 bases fit TRBD1. V shed 2 bases and J 7 bases; nucleotides not matched to a gene: 7. Germline V lookup: CDR1 SGHNT, CDR2 YYREEE (reference sequence). This CDR3 has 15 residues. The CDR3 nucleotides read TGTGCCAGCAGCTTCCGGGACAGGGTGTGGAATGAGCAGTTCTTC. Translating gives CASSFRDRVWNEQFF.

The gene calls are TRBV25-1 and TRBJ2-7; tentative D call: TRBD2 (6 bases). V dropped 10 bases and J dropped 2 bases, with 15 bases sitting between them. The CDR3 loop spans 13 amino acids. Germline V gene lookup returns CDR1 MGHDK and CDR2 SYGVNS. In nucleotides, the CDR3 is TGTGCCACTACGTACGGAGGGACCTACGAGCAGTACTTC. Protein sequence: CATTYGGTYEQYF.

This clone was recorded once. J is TRBJ2-3 and V is TRBV10-3, with 7 bases fitting TRBD1. Germline loops: CDR1 ENHRY, CDR2 SYGVKD. The CDR3 has 15 residues. V lost 4 bases and J lost 0; bases outside the gene matches: 4. The CDR3 here is CAISATGESTDTQYF. The CDR3 nucleotides are TGTGCCATCAGTGCTACAGGGGAAAGCACAGATACGCAGTATTTT.

The chain has TRBV4-1 and TRBJ1-6; tentatively, D is TRBD1 (5 bases). The V end lost 0 bases, the J end lost 2 bases, and 11 bases lay between the germline ends. Germline V CDR1 and CDR2: MGHRA, YSYEKL. The CDR3 is made up of 17 amino acids. Written as DNA, the CDR3 is TGCGCCAGCAGCCAAGAGCCGCAGGGAACCTATAATTCACCCCTCCACTTT. The encoded protein is CASSQEPQGTYNSPLHF.

A word on this clone: One junction end disagrees with the germline gene, perhaps due to a read error. The chain uses TRBV5-1 and TRBJ1-2; TRBD1 matches at 8 bases. Germline V gene sequence: CDR1 SGHRS, CDR2 YFSETQ. The CDR3 length is 13 residues. CDR3 amino acids: CATSPGQGYGYTF. The CDR3 DNA follows: TGCGCCACCAGCCCAGGACAGGGTTACGGCTACACCTTC.

The gene calls are TRBV15 and TRBJ2-2; no clear D gene. This CDR3 spans 15 amino acids. CDR1 is LNHNV and CDR2 is YYDKDF in the germline V gene (reference sequence). Trimming took 0 bases from V and 2 from J, leaving 7 bases between them. As DNA, the CDR3 is TGTGCCACCAGCAGAGATTCCAGAAACACCGGGGAGCTGTTTTTT. Amino acids: CATSRDSRNTGELFF.

This chain's CDR3 is CASRKDSSYNEQFF. The CDR3 coding sequence is TGTGCCAGCAGGAAGGACTCCTCCTACAATGAGCAGTTCTTC. The V and J genes are TRBV27 and TRBJ2-1; D is possibly TRBD2 (5 bases). The CDR3 sequence is 14 residues long. V lost 6 bases, J lost 0 bases, and 9 bases lay in between. Germline V gene data show CDR1 as MNHEY and CDR2 as SMNVEV (reference sequence).

The rearrangement joins TRBV27 to TRBJ2-3, with no clear D. Trimming took off 0 bases at V and 2 bases at J, with 6 bases between the two ends. Germline CDR1 reads MNHEY; CDR2 reads SMNVEV (reference sequence). This CDR3 is built from 14 residues. The chain's CDR3 is CASSLSSNTDTQYF. For the CDR3, the DNA is TGTGCCAGCAGTTTATCTTCCAACACAGATACGCAGTATTTT.

This clone showed up just a few times. The chain has TRBV28 and TRBJ2-4; 7 bases match TRBD2. This CDR3 region has 15 residues. CDR1 is MDHEN, CDR2 SYDVKM, per germline. V gave up 6 bases and J gave up 5 bases; unmatched junction bases: 10. CDR3 sequence: CASSPPAGVENIQYF. The CDR3, as DNA: TGTGCCAGCAGCCCCCCGGCGGGAGTGGAAAACATTCAGTACTTC.

Points on this clone: A junction end diverges from the germline sequence, so it may reflect a read error. The chain is built from TRBV6-5 and TRBJ2-7; D perhaps matches TRBD2 (5 bases). This CDR3 spans 16 amino acids. Germline CDR1 and CDR2: MNHEY and SVGAGI. CDR3 nucleotides: TGTGCCAGCAGTAACTCCGGGGTCAGAGGCACCTACGAGCAGTACTTC. As protein: CASSNSGVRGTYEQYF.

The rearrangement uses TRBV4-3 and TRBJ2-3; 13 bases match TRBD2. The V segment lost 4 bases and the J segment 4 bases; nucleotides outside the gene matches: 11. The germline V gene encodes CDR1 LGHNA and CDR2 YSLEER. This CDR3 is built from 18 residues. The CDR3 sequence: CASSPWTSGGPMSDTQYF. The CDR3 nucleotides are TGCGCCAGCAGCCCCTGGACTAGCGGGGGCCCTATGTCAGATACGCAGTATTTT.